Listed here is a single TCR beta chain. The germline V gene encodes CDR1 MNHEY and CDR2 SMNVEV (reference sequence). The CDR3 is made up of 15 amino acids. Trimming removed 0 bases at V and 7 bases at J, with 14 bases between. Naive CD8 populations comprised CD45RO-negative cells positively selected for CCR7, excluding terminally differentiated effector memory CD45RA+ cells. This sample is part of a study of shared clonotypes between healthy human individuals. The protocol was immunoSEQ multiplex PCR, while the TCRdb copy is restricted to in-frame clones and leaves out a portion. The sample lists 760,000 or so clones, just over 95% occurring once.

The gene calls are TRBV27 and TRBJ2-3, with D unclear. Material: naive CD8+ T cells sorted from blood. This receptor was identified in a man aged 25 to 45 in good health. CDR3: CASSLSRLLRHTQYF. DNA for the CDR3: TGTGCCAGCAGTTTATCGCGGCTACTGCGGCATACGCAGTATTTT.